Below, 15 T cell receptor beta chains from the same sample are listed, as sequenced in a study of low-dose radiotherapy and immunotherapy resistance in tumors. With TRAV- and TRBV-specific primers, first-strand cDNA was made, covering the alpha and beta chains. Both a constant-region primer and a V-primer adapter served to amplify TCRs across roughly 22 PCR cycles. TCRdb redid the calling of the reads with MiXCR, one entry per CDR3 protein. This sample has several thousand distinct CDR3 sequences, with around 53% found just once. The receptors stem from a human donor with advanced metastatic prostate, ovarian, gallbladder or colorectal cancer (not recorded which). This table probably holds off-target reads from a library built for another chain.

A few counts support this clonotype. The J gene is TRBJ2-1, the V gene TRBV13; 8 nucleotides agree with TRBD1. The V gene's germline CDR1 is PRHDT and CDR2 FYEKMQ (reference sequence). This CDR3 has 12 amino acids. V lost 5 bases and J lost 11; bases outside the gene matches: 5. In DNA, the CDR3 is TGTGCCAGCAGCCCAAGACAGGGGCAGCAGTTCTTC. Protein: CASSPRQGQQFF.

V gene TRBV29-1 combines with J gene TRBJ2-5; possible D gene TRBD2, 6 bases. CDR3 size: 14 residues. Per the germline V gene, CDR1 is SQVTM and CDR2 is ANQGSEA. Trimming stripped 4 bases from V and 2 bases from J, with 14 bases between. The CDR3 spells CSVVGLGLQETQYF. The CDR3 nucleotides read TGCAGCGTTGTGGGACTGGGCCTTCAAGAGACCCAGTACTTC.

The chain employs TRBV9 and TRBJ2-3; tentative D call: TRBD2 (6 bases). Trimming shortened V by 3 bases and J by 0 bases, and 20 bases separated the two germline ends. This CDR3 has 18 residues. From germline, CDR1 is SGDLS and CDR2 YYNGEE. The CDR3 DNA reads as TGTGCCAGCAGCGCCACCCCGGCCGGAGGGGCTAGCACAGATACGCAGTATTTT. It yields the protein CASSATPAGGASTDTQYF.

The chain employs TRBV18 and TRBJ1-1, with D maybe TRBD1 (6 bases). V gave up 0 bases and J gave up 8 bases, with 10 bases separating them. This CDR3 contains 13 residues. The germline V gene encodes CDR1 KGHSH and CDR2 LQKENI. The DNA for the CDR3 is TGTGCCAGCTCACCACCGGGGGCGGTGGAAGCTTTCTTT. This codes for CASSPPGAVEAFF.

The gene calls are TRBV28 and TRBJ2-1; 10 bases fit TRBD2. Per germline, CDR1 MDHEN and CDR2 SYDVKM. This CDR3 is 17 amino acids long. V dropped 7 bases and J dropped 5; count of bases not matched to a gene: 14. This CDR3 reads CASNTPHVAGGNNEQFF. The CDR3 nucleotides are TGTGCCAGCAACACGCCGCACGTAGCGGGAGGTAACAATGAGCAGTTCTTC.

This clonotype was detected only a few times. This chain uses TRBV19 with TRBJ1-2; tentative D call: TRBD1 (5 bases). The CDR3 runs 17 residues. CDR1 and CDR2 from the germline V gene are LNHDA and SQIVND (reference sequence). With 6 bases removed from V and 9 bases from J, the gap between germline ends came to 29 bases. CDR3 coding DNA: TGTGCCAGTAGCCCTGGGGTCAGGGCAGGTTCCCTTTCTCGCTACACCTTC. This translates into CASSPGVRAGSLSRYTF.

This CDR3 reads CASSHPGQGANEQYF. The CDR3 DNA reads as TGTGCCAGCAGTCATCCGGGACAGGGGGCGAACGAGCAGTACTTC. The chain joins TRBV11-1 to TRBJ2-7; TRBD1 matches 12 bases. CDR1 is SGHAT and CDR2 is FQDESV in the germline V gene (reference sequence). The CDR3 extends over 15 amino acids. Losses at the gene ends were 6 bases for V and 5 bases for J; bases not matched to a gene: 8.

CDR3 amino acids: CSASLGGQETQYF. Written as DNA, the CDR3 is TGCAGTGCTTCCTTAGGGGGACAAGAGACCCAGTACTTC. The V gene is TRBV20-1, the J gene TRBJ2-5; D is possibly TRBD1 (6 bases). V dropped 5 bases and J dropped 2 bases, with 12 bases sitting between them. The length of the CDR3 is 13 residues. Germline CDR1 and CDR2: DFQATT and SNEGSKA (reference sequence).

This chain uses TRBV12-3 or TRBV12-4 with TRBJ1-6, with D unclear. This CDR3 has 15 amino acids. Trimming took 6 bases from V and 9 from J, leaving 18 bases between them. The DNA of the CDR3 is TGTGCCAGCAGCCCCGAGGGAACAAACGGTTCACCCCTCCACTTT. Translated: CASSPEGTNGSPLHF.

The V and J genes are TRBV12-3 or TRBV12-4 and TRBJ2-1; perhaps TRBD1 as D (5 bases). The V end lost 6 bases, the J end lost 4 bases, and 10 bases lay between the germline ends. CDR3 size: 13 residues. CDR3 sequence reads: CASSLGQYNEQFF. CDR3 DNA sequence: TGTGCCAGCAGCTTGGGGCAGTACAATGAGCAGTTCTTC.

This clonotype came up a few times. A junction boundary mismatches the germline segment, possibly from a read error. The gene calls are TRBV28 and TRBJ1-2; 11 nucleotides align to TRBD1. This CDR3 spans 12 amino acids. CDR1 and CDR2 (germline): MDHEN, SYDVKM. CDR3 sequence reads: CASSTPPGQGDF. CDR3 nucleotides: TGTGCCAGCTCGACTCCGCCGGGACAGGGGGATTTC.

The rearrangement uses TRBV20-1 and TRBJ1-6; maybe TRBD1 (6 bases). The CDR3 consists of 14 residues. The germline CDR1 and CDR2 sequences are DFQATT and SNEGSKA (reference sequence). The ends were cut back, 6 bases at V and 9 bases at J, with 18 bases in the middle. The CDR3 region is CSATGTPIGSPLHF. The DNA of the CDR3 is TGCAGTGCCACCGGGACACCAATCGGTTCACCCCTCCACTTT.

V is TRBV7-8 and J is TRBJ1-1; D remains ambiguous. CDR1 is SGHVS, CDR2 FQNEAQ, per germline. The V end lost 5 bases, the J end lost 7 bases, and 20 bases lay between the germline ends. This CDR3 is built from 15 residues. CDR3: CASSPTPGREGEAFF. The CDR3 coding sequence is TGTGCCAGCAGCCCAACCCCCGGGCGGGAAGGTGAAGCTTTCTTT.

V gene TRBV12-3 or TRBV12-4 combines with J gene TRBJ1-4; D ambiguous. The V end lost 4 bases, the J end lost 12 bases, and 18 bases lay between the germline ends. This CDR3 is 14 amino acids long. The CDR3 protein is CASSSADWSSELFF. The CDR3 DNA follows: TGTGCCAGCAGTTCCGCGGATTGGTCCTCAGAACTGTTTTTT.

The genes are TRBV20-1 and TRBJ2-3, with D perhaps TRBD2 (6 bases). CDR3 size: 16 residues. CDR1 is DFQATT and CDR2 is SNEGSKA in the germline V gene (reference sequence). The germline V and J ends were trimmed by 1 base and 2 bases, with 16 bases remaining between them. This CDR3 is CSARGSSSETTDTQYF. In DNA, the CDR3 is TGCAGTGCTAGAGGATCGTCTAGCGAGACCACAGATACGCAGTATTTT.